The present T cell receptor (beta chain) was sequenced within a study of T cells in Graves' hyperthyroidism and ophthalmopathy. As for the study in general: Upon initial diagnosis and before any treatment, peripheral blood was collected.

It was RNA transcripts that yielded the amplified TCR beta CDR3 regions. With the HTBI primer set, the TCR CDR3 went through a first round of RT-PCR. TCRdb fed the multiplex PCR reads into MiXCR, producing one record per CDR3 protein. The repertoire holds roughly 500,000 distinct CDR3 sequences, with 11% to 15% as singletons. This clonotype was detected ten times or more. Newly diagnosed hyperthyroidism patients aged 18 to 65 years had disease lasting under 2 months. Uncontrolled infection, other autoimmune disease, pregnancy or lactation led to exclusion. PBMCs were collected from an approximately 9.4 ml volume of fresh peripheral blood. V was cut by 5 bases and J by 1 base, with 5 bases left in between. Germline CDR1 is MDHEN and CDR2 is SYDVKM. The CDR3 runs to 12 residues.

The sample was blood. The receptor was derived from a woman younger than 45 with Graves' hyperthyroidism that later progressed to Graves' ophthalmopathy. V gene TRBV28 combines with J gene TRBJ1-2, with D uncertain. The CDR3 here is CASSDFNYGYTF. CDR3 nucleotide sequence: TGTGCCAGCAGTGATTTTAACTATGGCTACACCTTC.